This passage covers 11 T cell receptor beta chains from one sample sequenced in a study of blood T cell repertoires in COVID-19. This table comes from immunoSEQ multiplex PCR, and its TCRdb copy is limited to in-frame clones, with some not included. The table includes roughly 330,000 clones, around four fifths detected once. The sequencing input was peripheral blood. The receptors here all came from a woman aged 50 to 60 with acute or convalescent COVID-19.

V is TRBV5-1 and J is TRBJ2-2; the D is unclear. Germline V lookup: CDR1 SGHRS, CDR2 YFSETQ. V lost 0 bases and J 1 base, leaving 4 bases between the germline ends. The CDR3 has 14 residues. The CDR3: CASSLGRNTGELFF. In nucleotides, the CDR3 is TGCGCCAGCAGCTTGGGCAGGAACACCGGGGAGCTGTTTTTT.

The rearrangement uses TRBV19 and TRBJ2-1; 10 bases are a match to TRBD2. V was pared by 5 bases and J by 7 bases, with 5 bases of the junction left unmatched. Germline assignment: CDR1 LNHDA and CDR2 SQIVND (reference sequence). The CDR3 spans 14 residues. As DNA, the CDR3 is TGTGCCAGTAGTTCCGGGACTAGCGTGAATGAGCAGTTCTTC. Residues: CASSSGTSVNEQFF.

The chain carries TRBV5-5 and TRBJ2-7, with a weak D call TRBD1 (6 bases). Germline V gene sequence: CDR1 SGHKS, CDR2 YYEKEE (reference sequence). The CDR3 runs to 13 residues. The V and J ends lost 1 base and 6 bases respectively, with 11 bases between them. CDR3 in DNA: TGTGCCAGCAGCTTGTTCACAGGGATCGAGCAGTACTTC. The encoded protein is CASSLFTGIEQYF.

The CDR3 nucleotides are TGTGCCAGCAGTGACTCTTTTGGGCGGGTAAGCTCCTACAATGAGCAGTTCTTC. It specifies CASSDSFGRVSSYNEQFF. This chain links TRBV6-4 with TRBJ2-1; a possible D gene is TRBD2 (5 bases). Trimming cost V 0 bases and J 0 bases, with 15 bases left between them. The CDR3 is 18 amino acids. In germline, CDR1 is MRHNA, CDR2 SNTAGT.

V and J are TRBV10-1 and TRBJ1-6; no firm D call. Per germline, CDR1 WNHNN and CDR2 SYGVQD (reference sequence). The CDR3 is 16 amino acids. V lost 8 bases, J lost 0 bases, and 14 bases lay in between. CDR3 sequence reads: CASPDSGRSYNSPLHF. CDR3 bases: TGCGCCAGCCCCGATTCAGGTCGCTCCTATAATTCACCCCTCCACTTT.

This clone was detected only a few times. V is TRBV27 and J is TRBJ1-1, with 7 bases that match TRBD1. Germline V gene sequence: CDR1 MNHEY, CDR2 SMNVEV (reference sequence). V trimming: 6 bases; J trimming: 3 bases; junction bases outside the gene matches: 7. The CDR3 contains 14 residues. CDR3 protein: CASSVPGTDTEAFF. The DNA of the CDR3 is TGTGCCAGCAGCGTCCCCGGGACAGACACTGAAGCTTTCTTT.

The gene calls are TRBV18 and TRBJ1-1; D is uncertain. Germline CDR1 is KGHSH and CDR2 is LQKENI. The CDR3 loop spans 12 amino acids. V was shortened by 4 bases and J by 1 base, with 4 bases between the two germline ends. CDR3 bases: TGTGCCAGCTCACTGGCGAACACTGAAGCTTTCTTT. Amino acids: CASSLANTEAFF. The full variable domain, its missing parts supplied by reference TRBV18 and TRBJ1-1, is NAGVMQNPRHLVRRRGQEARLRCSPMKGHSHVYWYRQLPEEGLKFMVYLQKENIIDESGMPKERFSAEFPKEGPSILRIQQVVRGDSAAYFCASSLANTEAFFGQGTRLTVV.

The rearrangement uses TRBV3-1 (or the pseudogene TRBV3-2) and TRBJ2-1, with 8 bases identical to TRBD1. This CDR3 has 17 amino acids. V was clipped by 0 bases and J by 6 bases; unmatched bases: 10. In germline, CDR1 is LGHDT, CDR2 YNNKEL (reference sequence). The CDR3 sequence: CASSQDGYRGISNEQFF. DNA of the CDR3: TGTGCCAGCAGCCAAGATGGGTACAGGGGGATTAGCAATGAGCAGTTCTTC.

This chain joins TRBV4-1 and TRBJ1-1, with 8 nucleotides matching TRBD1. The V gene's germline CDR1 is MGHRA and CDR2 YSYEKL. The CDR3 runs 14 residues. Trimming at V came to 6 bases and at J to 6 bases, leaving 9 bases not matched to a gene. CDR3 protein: CASSHQVGQAEAFF. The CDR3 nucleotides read TGCGCCAGCAGTCACCAGGTGGGACAGGCTGAAGCTTTCTTT.

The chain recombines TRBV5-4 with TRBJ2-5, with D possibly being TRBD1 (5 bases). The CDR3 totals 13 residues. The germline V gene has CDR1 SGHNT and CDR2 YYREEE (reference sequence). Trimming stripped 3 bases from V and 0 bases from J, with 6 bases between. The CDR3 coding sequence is TGTGCCAGCAGCTCGGACAACCAAGAGACCCAGTACTTC. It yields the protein CASSSDNQETQYF.

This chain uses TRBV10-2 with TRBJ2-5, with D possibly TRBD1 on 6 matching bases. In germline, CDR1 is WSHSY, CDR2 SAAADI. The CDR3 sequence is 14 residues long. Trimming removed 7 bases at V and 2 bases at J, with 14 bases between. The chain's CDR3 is CASIDRQAQETQYF. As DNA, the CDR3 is TGCGCCAGCATAGACAGACAGGCTCAAGAGACCCAGTACTTC.